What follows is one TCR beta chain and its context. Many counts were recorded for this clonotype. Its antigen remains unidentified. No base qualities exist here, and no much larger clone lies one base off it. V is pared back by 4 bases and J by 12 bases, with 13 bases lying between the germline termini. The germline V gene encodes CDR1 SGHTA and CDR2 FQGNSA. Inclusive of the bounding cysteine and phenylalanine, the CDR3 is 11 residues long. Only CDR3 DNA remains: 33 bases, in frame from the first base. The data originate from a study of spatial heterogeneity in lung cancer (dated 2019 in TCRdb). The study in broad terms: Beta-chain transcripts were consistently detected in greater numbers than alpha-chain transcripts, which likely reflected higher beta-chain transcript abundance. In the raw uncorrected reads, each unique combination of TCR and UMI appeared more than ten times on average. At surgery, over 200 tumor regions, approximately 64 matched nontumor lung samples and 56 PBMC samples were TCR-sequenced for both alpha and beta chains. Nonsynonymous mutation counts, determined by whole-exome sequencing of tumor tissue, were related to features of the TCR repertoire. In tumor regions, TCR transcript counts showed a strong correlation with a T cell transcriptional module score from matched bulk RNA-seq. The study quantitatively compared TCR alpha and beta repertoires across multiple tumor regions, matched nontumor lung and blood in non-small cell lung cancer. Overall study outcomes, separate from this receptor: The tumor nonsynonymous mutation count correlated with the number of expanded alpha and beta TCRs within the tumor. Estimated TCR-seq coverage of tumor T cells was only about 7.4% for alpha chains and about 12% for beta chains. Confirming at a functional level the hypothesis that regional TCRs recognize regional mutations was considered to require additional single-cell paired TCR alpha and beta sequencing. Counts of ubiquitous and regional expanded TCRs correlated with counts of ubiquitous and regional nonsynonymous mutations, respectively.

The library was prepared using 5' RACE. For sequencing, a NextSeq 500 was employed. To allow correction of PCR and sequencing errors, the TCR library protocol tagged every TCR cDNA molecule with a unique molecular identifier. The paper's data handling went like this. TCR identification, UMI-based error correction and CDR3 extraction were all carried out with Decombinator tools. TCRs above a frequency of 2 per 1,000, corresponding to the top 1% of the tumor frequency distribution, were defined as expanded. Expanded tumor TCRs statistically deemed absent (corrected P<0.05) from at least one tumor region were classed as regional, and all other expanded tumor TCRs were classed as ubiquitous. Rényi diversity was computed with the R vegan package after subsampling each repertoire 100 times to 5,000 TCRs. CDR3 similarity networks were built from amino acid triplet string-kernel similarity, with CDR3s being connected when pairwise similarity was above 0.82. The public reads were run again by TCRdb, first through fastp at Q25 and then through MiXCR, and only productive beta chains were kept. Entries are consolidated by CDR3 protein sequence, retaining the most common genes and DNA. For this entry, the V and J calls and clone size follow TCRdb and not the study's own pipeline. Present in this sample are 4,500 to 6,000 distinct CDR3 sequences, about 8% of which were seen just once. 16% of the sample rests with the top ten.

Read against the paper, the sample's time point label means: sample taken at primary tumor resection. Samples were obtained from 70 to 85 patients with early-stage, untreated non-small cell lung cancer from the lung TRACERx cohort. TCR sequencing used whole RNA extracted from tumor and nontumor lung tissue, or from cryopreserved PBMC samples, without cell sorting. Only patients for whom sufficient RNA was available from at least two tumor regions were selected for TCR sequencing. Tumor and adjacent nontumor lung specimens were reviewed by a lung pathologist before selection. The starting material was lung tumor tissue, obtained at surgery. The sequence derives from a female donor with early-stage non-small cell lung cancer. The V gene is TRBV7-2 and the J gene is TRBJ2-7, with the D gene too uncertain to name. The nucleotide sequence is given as TGTGCCAGCAGCTCCCCCATGTATCGGTACTTC. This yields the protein CASSSPMYRYF.